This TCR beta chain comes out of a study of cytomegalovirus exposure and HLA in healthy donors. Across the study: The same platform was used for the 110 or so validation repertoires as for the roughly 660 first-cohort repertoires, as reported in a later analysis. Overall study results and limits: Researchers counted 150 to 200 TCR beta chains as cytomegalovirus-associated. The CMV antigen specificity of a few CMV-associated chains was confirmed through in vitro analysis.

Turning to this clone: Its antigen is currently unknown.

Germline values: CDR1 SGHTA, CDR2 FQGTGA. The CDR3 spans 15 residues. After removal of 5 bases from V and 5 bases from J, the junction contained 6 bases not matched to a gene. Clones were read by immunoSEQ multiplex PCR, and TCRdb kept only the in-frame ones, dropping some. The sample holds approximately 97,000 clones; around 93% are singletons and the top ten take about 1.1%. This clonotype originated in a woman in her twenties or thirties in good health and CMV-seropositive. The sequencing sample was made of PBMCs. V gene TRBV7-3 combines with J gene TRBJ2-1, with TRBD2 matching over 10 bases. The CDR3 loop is CASSPSSGGDNEQFF. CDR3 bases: TGTGCCAGCAGCCCCTCTAGCGGGGGAGACAATGAGCAGTTCTTC.